This TCR beta chain was profiled in a study of T cells expressing NK-cell markers. About the research overall: From sorted CD3+CD56+NKG2C+, CD3+CD56+NKG2C- and CD3+CD56-NKG2C+ T cells came the TCR beta repertoires.

The CDR3 is made up of 18 amino acids. Looked up from germline, CDR1 is LGHDT and CDR2 is YNNKEL (reference sequence). TCRdb re-called the 5' RACE reads and catalogs CDR3 proteins one per entry, DNA excluded. The sample has more than 250,000 distinct CDR3 sequences. Sequencing was done on a sample of blood T cells: a sorted CD56 or NKG2C T cell subset, CD4+ or CD8+ T cells, or bulk PBMC T cells (not recorded which). The J gene is TRBJ2-5, the V gene TRBV3-1; TCRdb proposes TRBD1, but this gene call is untestable without DNA. The sequence was collected from a man between 18 and 29 years old in good health. The CDR3 region is CASSQDLGRGASQETQYF.